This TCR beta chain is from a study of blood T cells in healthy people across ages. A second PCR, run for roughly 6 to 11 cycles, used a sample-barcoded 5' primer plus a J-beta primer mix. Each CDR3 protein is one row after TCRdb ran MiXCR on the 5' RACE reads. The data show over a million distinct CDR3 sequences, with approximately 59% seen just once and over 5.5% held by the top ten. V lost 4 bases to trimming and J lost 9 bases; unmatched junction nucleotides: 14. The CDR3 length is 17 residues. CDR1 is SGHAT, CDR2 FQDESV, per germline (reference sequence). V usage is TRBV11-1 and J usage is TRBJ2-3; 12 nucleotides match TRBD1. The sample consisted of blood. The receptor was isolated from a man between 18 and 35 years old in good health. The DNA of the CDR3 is TGTGCCAGCAGCTCCTTTTCCGGGACAGGGGGCACCGAGACGCAGTATTTT. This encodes CASSSFSGTGGTETQYF.